The source of this T cell receptor (beta chain) is a study of cytomegalovirus exposure and HLA in healthy donors. As for this clone: The antigen is unknown.

This PCR relied on a set of 60 Vbeta primers and 13 Jbeta primers. Libraries were prepared by immunoSEQ multiplex PCR; TCRdb keeps only in-frame clonotypes and omits some of them. The top ten hold under 6% of the sample, which has 150,000 or so clones, 65% to 85% seen once. Germline CDR1 SGHVS, CDR2 FQNEAQ. J was trimmed by 4 bases and V by 4 bases; bases with no gene match: 4. CDR3 length: 14 residues. Study-level points and caveats: One later analysis reportedly identified an Asian-associated ancestry cluster that showed fewer N-insertions than the roughly 600-donor mean.

The sequenced sample consisted of PBMCs. The gene calls are TRBV7-8 and TRBJ1-5, with 7 bases that match TRBD1. This TCR came from a woman aged 50 to 65 in good health and CMV-seropositive. In DNA, the CDR3 is TGTGCCAGCAGCTCGACAGGGCCGAATCAGCCCCAGCATTTT. This encodes CASSSTGPNQPQHF.